The 14 T cell receptor beta chains below come from one sample, sequenced in a study of cytomegalovirus exposure and HLA in healthy donors. The PCR had 60 Vbeta and 13 Jbeta primers. The data were produced by immunoSEQ multiplex PCR, yet TCRdb's version contains in-frame clones alone and is incomplete. The sample lists around 97,000 clones; over 70% were seen once. The sequencing input was PBMCs. The receptors here all came from a man in his forties or fifties in good health and CMV-seropositive.

The rearrangement joins TRBV7-2 to TRBJ2-3, with 11 bases fitting TRBD2. V lost 0 bases to trimming and J lost 6 bases; unmatched junction nucleotides: 5. This CDR3 comprises 16 residues. CDR1 and CDR2 (germline): SGHTA, FQGNSA. CDR3 bases: TGTGCCAGCAGCTTAGCCCGACTAGCGGGGAGCGATACGCAGTATTTT. This encodes CASSLARLAGSDTQYF.

The chain employs TRBV7-3 and TRBJ2-7; maybe TRBD2 (6 bases). Trimming pared 2 bases from V and 0 bases from J, leaving 8 bases between. The CDR3 runs to 14 residues. The germline CDR1 and CDR2 sequences are SGHTA and FQGTGA. CDR3 sequence (DNA): TGTGCCAGCAGCTTAGACGGGAGCTCCTACGAGCAGTACTTC. Translated: CASSLDGSSYEQYF. The entire variable domain, with the rest obtained from reference TRBV7-3 and TRBJ2-7, is as follows: GAGVSQTPSNKVTEKGKYVELRCDPISGHTALYWYRQSLGQGPEFLIYFQGTGAADDSGLPNDRFFAVRPEGSVSTLKIQRTERGDSAVYLCASSLDGSSYEQYFGPGTRLTVT.

The V and J genes are TRBV11-2 and TRBJ2-1, with a weak D call TRBD1 (6 bases). The CDR3 sequence is 14 residues long. Germline CDR1 is SGHAT and CDR2 is FQNNGV. Between the trimmed V and J ends, which lost 4 bases and 5 bases, there was a span of 12 bases. CDR3 bases: TGTGCCAGCAGCTCCTGGACAGCCCACAATGAGCAGTTCTTC. It encodes CASSSWTAHNEQFF.

The chain has TRBV18 and TRBJ1-5; D not resolved. The CDR3 consists of 12 residues. Germline V CDR1 and CDR2: KGHSH, LQKENI. Trimming shortened V by 8 bases and J by 4 bases, and 9 bases separated the two germline ends. CDR3 amino acids: CASAFRNQPQHF. CDR3 DNA sequence: TGTGCCAGCGCGTTCCGGAATCAGCCCCAGCATTTT.

V is TRBV25-1 and J is TRBJ2-2; D is perhaps TRBD1 (5 bases). Trimming removed 1 base from V and 5 bases from J, with 14 bases in between. This CDR3 contains 16 residues. From germline, CDR1 is MGHDK and CDR2 SYGVNS. CDR3 nucleotide sequence: TGTGCCAGCAGTGAATTAAGTACAGGAAAGACCGGGGAGCTGTTTTTT. Amino acid sequence: CASSELSTGKTGELFF.

The chain combines TRBV28 with TRBJ2-7; 11 nucleotides match TRBD1. V trimming: 2 bases; J trimming: 3 bases; junction bases outside the gene matches: 3. The germline V gene has CDR1 MDHEN and CDR2 SYDVKM. The CDR3 sequence is 15 residues long. The CDR3 region is CASSLTDRGRYEQYF. The CDR3 coding sequence is TGTGCCAGCAGTTTAACGGACAGGGGGCGCTACGAGCAGTACTTC.

V usage is TRBV5-6 and J usage is TRBJ1-3; 10 nucleotides align to TRBD1. Germline CDR1 SGHDT, CDR2 YYEEEE. Trimming removed 0 bases from V and 5 bases from J; junction bases left unmatched: 5. The CDR3 consists of 16 residues. The CDR3 nucleotides are TGTGCCAGCAGCTTGGCCAGGGACAGGGGTCGAAACACCATATATTTT. Its protein is CASSLARDRGRNTIYF.

This clone was recorded once. The V gene is TRBV15, the J gene TRBJ2-1; 11 nucleotides align to TRBD2. Germline V gene sequence: CDR1 LNHNV, CDR2 YYDKDF (reference sequence). The ends lost 2 bases at V and 6 bases at J; junction bases unmatched: 3. The CDR3 runs to 15 residues. Written as DNA, the CDR3 is TGTGCCACCAGCAGAAGACTAGCGGGATCCAATGAGCAGTTCTTC. This encodes CATSRRLAGSNEQFF.

This clone was seen more than once but under ten times. CDR3 amino acids: CASSEAGRANYGYTF. As DNA, the CDR3 is TGTGCCAGCAGTGAAGCGGGCAGAGCTAACTATGGCTACACCTTC. This rearrangement joins TRBV6-1 to TRBJ1-2; unclear D gene. Per the germline V gene, CDR1 is MNHNS and CDR2 is SASEGT. The CDR3 runs to 15 residues. The V gene lost 0 bases and the J gene lost 0 bases, with 8 bases spanning the gap.

The V gene is TRBV5-8, the J gene TRBJ2-7, with D maybe TRBD1 (6 bases). Germline CDR1 reads SGHTS; CDR2 reads YDEGEE. This CDR3 is 16 amino acids long. With 2 bases removed from V and 3 bases from J, the gap between germline ends came to 18 bases. The CDR3 sequence is CASSFPYGQISYEQYF. The DNA for the CDR3 is TGTGCCAGCAGCTTCCCCTATGGACAGATCAGCTACGAGCAGTACTTC. Based on the CDR3 plus reference TRBV5-8 and TRBJ2-7, the full variable domain is EAGVTQSPTHLIKTRGQQATLRCSPISGHTSVYWYQQALGLGLQFLLWYDEGEERNRGNFPPRFSGRQFPNYSSELNVNALELEDSALYLCASSFPYGQISYEQYFGPGTRLTVT.

The gene calls are TRBV7-8 and TRBJ2-5; TRBD2 might be the D (6 bases). Germline V gene lookup returns CDR1 SGHVS and CDR2 FQNEAQ. The CDR3 has 15 amino acids. V gave up 2 bases and J gave up 0 bases, with 10 bases separating them. CDR3 region: CASSLSGGNQETQYF. The CDR3 nucleotides are TGTGCCAGCAGCTTATCTGGAGGGAACCAAGAGACCCAGTACTTC.

The chain is built from TRBV6-1 and TRBJ1-5, with D perhaps matching TRBD1 (5 bases). CDR3 length: 13 residues. Deletions cut 6 bases from V and 5 bases from J, with 11 bases between. CDR1 MNHNS and CDR2 SASEGT come from the germline V gene. CDR3 in amino acids: CASSRRGDQPQHF. The CDR3 DNA is TGTGCCAGCAGCCGGCGGGGGGATCAGCCCCAGCATTTT.

V is TRBV6-4 and J is TRBJ2-3, with D maybe TRBD2 (6 bases). Germline V gives CDR1 MRHNA, CDR2 SNTAGT. The CDR3 contains 14 residues. Trimming took 6 bases from V and 3 from J, leaving 13 bases between them. This chain's CDR3 is CASSPGLRTDTQYF. The CDR3 DNA sequence: TGTGCCAGCAGCCCGGGACTGAGAACAGATACGCAGTATTTT.

This sequence joins TRBV15 and TRBJ1-5; no reliable D call. The V gene's germline CDR1 is LNHNV and CDR2 YYDKDF (reference sequence). Trimming stripped 1 base from V and 4 bases from J, with 5 bases between. The CDR3 length is 13 residues. The CDR3 coding sequence is TGTGCCACCAGCAGAGGGCCTAATCAGCCCCAGCATTTT. This codes for CATSRGPNQPQHF.